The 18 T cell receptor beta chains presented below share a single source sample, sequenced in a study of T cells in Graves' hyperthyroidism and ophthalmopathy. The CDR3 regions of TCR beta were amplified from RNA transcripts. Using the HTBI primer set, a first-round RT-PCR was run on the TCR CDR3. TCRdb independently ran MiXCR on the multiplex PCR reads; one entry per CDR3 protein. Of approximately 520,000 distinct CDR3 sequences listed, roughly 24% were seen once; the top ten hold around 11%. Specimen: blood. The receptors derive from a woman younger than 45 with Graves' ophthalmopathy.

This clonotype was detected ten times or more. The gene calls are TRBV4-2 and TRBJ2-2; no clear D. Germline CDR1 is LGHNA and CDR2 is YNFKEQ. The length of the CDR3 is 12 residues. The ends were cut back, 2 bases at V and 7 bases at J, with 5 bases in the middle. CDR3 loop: CASSQSLGELFF. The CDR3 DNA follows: TGTGCCAGCAGCCAAAGTCTCGGGGAGCTGTTTTTT.

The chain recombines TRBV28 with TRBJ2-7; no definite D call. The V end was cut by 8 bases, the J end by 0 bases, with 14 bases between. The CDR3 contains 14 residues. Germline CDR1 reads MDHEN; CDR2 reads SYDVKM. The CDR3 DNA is TGTGCCAGCCCCCCGCCAGGAGTCTCCTACGAGCAGTACTTC. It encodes CASPPPGVSYEQYF.

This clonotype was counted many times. Written as DNA, the CDR3 is TGCAGTGCTTCAGGGGACTACACCTTC. Translated, it gives CSASGDYTF. This chain uses TRBV20-1 with TRBJ1-2, with D maybe TRBD1 (6 bases). This CDR3 has 9 amino acids. V was pared by 5 bases and J by 10 bases, with 8 bases between. Germline lookup yields CDR1 DFQATT and CDR2 SNEGSKA (reference sequence).

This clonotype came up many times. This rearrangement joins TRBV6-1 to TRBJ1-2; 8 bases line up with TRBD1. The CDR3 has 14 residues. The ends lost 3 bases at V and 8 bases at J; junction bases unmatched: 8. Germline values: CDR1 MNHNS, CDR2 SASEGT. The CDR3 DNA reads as TGTGCCAGCAGTGACGGACAGGGTCTTCGGGGCTACACCTTC. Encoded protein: CASSDGQGLRGYTF.

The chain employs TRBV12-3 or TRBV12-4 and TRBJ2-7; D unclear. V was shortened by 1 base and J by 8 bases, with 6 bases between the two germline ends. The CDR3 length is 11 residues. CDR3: CASSLGRKQYF. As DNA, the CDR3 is TGTGCCAGCAGTTTAGGCAGGAAGCAGTACTTC.

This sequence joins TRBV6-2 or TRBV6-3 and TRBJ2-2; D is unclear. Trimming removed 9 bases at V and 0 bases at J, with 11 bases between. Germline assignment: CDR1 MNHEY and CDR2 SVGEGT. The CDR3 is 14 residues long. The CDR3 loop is CASKRDANTGELFF. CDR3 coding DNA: TGTGCCAGTAAGCGCGACGCGAACACCGGGGAGCTGTTTTTT.

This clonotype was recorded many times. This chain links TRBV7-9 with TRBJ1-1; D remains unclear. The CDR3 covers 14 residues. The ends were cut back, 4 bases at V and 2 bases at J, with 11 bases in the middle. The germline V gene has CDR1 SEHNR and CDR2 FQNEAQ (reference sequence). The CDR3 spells CASSWFRGNTEAFF. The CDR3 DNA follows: TGTGCCAGCAGCTGGTTTAGAGGAAACACTGAAGCTTTCTTT.

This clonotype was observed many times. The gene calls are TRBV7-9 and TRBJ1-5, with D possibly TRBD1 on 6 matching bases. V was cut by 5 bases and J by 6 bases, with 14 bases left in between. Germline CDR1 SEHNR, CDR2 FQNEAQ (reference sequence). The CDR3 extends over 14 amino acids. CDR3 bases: TGTGCCAGCAGCCAGGGGACAAACAGTCAGCCCCAGCATTTT. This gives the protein CASSQGTNSQPQHF. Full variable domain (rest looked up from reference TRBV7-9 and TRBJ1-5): DTGVSQNPRHKITKRGQNVTFRCDPISEHNRLYWYRQTLGQGPEFLTYFQNEAQLEKSRLLSDRFSAERPKGSFSTLEIQRTEQGDSAMYLCASSQGTNSQPQHFGDGTRLSIL.

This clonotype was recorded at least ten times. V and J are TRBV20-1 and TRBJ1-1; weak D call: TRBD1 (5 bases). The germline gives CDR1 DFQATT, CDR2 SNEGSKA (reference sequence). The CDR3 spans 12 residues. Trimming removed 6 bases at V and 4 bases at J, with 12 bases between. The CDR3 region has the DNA TGCAGTGCCCCAGGGTTCGGCACTGAAGCTTTCTTT. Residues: CSAPGFGTEAFF.

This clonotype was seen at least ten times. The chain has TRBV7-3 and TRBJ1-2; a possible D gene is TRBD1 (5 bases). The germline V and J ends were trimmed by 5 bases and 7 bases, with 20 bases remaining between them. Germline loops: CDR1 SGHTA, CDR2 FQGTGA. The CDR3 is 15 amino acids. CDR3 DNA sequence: TGTGCCAGCAGCCCCAGTTGGGGGGACGCTTCTGGCTACACCTTC. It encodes CASSPSWGDASGYTF.

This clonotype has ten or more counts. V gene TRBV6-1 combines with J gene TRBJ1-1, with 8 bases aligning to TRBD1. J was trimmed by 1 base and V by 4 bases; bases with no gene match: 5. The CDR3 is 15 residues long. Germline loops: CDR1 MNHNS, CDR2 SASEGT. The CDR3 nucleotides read TGTGCCAGCAGTGGCCAGGGGGCTGGGAACACTGAAGCTTTCTTT. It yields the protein CASSGQGAGNTEAFF.

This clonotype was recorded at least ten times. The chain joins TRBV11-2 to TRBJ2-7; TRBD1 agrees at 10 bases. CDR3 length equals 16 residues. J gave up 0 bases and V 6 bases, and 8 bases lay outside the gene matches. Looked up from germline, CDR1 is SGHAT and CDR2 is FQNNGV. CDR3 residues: CASRPLGQGYSYEQYF. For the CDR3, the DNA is TGTGCCAGCAGACCCCTGGGACAGGGGTACTCCTACGAGCAGTACTTC.

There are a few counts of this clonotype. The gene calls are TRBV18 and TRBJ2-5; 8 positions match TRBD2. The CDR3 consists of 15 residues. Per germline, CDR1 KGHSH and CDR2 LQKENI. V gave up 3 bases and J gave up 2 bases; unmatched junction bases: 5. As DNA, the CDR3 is TGTGCCAGCTCACCCGGGGGGGGACTTCAAGAGACCCAGTACTTC. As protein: CASSPGGGLQETQYF.

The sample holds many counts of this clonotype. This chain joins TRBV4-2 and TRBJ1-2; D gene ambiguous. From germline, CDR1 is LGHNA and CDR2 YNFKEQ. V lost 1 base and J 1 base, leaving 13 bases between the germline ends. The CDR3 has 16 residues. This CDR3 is CASSQGITEVNYGYTF. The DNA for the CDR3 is TGTGCCAGCAGCCAAGGAATCACAGAAGTTAACTATGGCTACACCTTC.

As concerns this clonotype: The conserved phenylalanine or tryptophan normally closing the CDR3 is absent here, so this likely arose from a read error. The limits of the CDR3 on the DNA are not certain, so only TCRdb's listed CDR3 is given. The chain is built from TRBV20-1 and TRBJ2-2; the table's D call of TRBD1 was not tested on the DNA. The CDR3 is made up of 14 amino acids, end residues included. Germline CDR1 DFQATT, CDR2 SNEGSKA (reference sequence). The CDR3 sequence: CSVRVQGATGELCL.

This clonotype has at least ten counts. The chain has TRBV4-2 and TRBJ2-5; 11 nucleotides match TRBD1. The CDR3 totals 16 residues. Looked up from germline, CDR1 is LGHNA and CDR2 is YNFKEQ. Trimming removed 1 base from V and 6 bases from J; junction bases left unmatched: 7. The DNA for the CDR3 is TGTGCCAGCAGCCAAGTAGGCGGACAGGGGGCGCAGACCCAGTACTTC. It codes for CASSQVGGQGAQTQYF.

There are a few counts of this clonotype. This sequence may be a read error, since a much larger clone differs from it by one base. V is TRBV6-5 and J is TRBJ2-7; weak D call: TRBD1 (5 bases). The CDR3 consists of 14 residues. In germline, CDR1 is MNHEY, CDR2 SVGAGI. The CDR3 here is CASSYGADVYKQYF. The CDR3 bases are TGTGCCAGCAGTTATGGGGCAGATGTCTACAAGCAGTACTTC.

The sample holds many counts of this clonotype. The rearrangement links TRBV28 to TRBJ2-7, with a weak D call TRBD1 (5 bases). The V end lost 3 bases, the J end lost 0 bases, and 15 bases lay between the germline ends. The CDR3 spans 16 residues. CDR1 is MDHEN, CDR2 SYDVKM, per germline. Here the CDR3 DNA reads TGTGCCAGCAGTTTTTCAGATGACAGCGTCTCCTACGAGCAGTACTTC. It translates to CASSFSDDSVSYEQYF.